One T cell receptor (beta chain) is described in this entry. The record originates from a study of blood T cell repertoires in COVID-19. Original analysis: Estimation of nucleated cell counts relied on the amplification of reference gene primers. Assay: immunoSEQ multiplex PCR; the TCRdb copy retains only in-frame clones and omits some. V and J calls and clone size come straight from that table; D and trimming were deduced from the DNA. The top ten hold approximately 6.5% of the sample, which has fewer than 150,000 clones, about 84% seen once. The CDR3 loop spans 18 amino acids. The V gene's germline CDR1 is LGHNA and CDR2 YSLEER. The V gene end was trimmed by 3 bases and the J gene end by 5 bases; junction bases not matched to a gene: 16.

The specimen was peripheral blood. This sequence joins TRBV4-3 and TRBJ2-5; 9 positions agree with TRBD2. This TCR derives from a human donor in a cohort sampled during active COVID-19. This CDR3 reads CASSQDLRASGVEETQYF. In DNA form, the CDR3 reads TGCGCCAGCAGCCAGGACCTCCGGGCTAGCGGGGTGGAGGAGACCCAGTACTTC.